This T cell receptor beta chain was documented in a study of cytomegalovirus exposure and HLA in healthy donors. The PCR ran on 60 Vbeta and 13 Jbeta primers. Sequencing used immunoSEQ multiplex PCR; TCRdb keeps in-frame clones, though not all of them. This table has 100,000 to 150,000 clones, more than 65% appearing once. Study-wide points: Trimming of TCR beta V- and J-genes showed a link, identified in a later analysis, to a missense DCLRE1C variant. Later, an analysis showed that TCR beta chains associated with HLA were more clonally expanded than others that were equally common.

The CDR3 is made up of 16 amino acids. CDR1 and CDR2 (germline): KGHSH, LQKENI. After removal of 1 base from V and 5 bases from J, the junction contained 5 bases not matched to a gene. In regard to this clone: The antigen remains undetermined.

This TCR was recovered from a man aged 50-60 years in good health and CMV-seronegative. The sample consisted of PBMCs. The genes are TRBV18 and TRBJ1-6; 7 nucleotides align to TRBD1. The CDR3 coding sequence is TGTGCCAGCTCACCACAAGGGACAGTCAATAATTCACCCCTCCACTTT. This gives the protein CASSPQGTVNNSPLHF.